The rows below give T cell receptor beta chains drawn from one sample of a study of graft-versus-host responses after intestinal transplantation. Their cognate antigens are unknown. Repertoires were generated with immunoSEQ multiplex PCR, while TCRdb's copy carries only in-frame clones and drops some. The data hold just under 90,000 clones, with around 83% observed a single time. The specimen comprised unstimulated CD8+ T cells sorted from spleen or lymph node cells, sampled before intestinal transplant. The receptors were sampled from a human donor who received an intestinal transplant. Both conserved end residues are part of each CDR3. The order of the fields is D gene, V gene, clone size, J gene, CDR3 protein, CDR3 DNA. The D gene is left open where the match is weak. The size entry is marked missing in some rows and otherwise reads once, few, many or a size class.

>.|TRBV6-5|.|TRBJ2-7
CASSYSSGFSYEQYF
TGTGCCAGCAGTTACTCTAGCGGATTCTCCTACGAGCAGTACTTC
>.|TRBV7-9|.|TRBJ1-4
CASSLAPGKLFF
TGTGCCAGCAGCTTAGCACCTGGGAAACTGTTTTTT
>.|TRBV6-5|.|TRBJ2-5
CASSPPPTAYWPQYF
TGTGCCAGCAGTCCCCCACCCACGGCTTATTGGCCCCAGTACTTC
>TRBD1|TRBV5-1|.|TRBJ1-4
CASSPQGATNEKLFF
TGCGCCAGCAGCCCCCAGGGGGCAACTAATGAAAAACTGTTTTTT
>.|TRBV9|once|TRBJ2-3
CASSAGRFTDTQYF
TGTGCCAGCAGCGCCGGACGGTTCACAGATACGCAGTATTTT
>.|TRBV2|.|TRBJ2-5
CASSEGIGKTQYF
TGTGCCAGCAGTGAAGGGATCGGAAAGACCCAGTACTTC
>.|TRBV5-1|once|TRBJ2-7
CASSLEAAYEQYF
TGCGCCAGCAGCTTGGAAGCAGCCTACGAGCAGTACTTC
>.|TRBV6-5|.|TRBJ2-7
CASSFGLAEREQYF
TGTGCCAGCAGTTTTGGGCTAGCCGAAAGAGAGCAGTACTTC
>.|TRBV28|.|TRBJ2-2
CASSLTGTGELFF
TGTGCCAGCAGTTTAACGGGGACCGGGGAGCTGTTTTTT
>.|TRBV28|.|TRBJ1-5
CASSLSRANQPQHF
TGTGCCAGCAGTTTGTCCAGGGCCAATCAGCCCCAGCATTTT
>TRBD2|TRBV28|.|TRBJ2-1
CASSLGLAVPSSYNEQFF
TGTGCCAGCAGTTTAGGCCTAGCGGTCCCCAGCTCCTACAATGAGCAGTTCTTC